The 2 T cell receptor beta chains reported below all come from one sample, sequenced in a study of blood T cell repertoires in COVID-19. Assay: immunoSEQ multiplex PCR; the TCRdb copy retains only in-frame clones and omits some. The sample has approximately 64,000 clones, 88% seen once. Specimen: PBMCs or T cells enriched from blood (not recorded which). The receptors originated from a middle-aged woman who had recovered from COVID-19.

This clone was seen once. The V and J genes are TRBV25-1 and TRBJ2-1, with a weak D call TRBD2 (5 bases). Germline V gene lookup returns CDR1 MGHDK and CDR2 SYGVNS. The CDR3 has 17 amino acids. V was pared by 1 base and J by 0 bases, with 13 bases between. DNA for the CDR3: TGTGCCAGCAGTGAATTCTTTGTAGGGAGCTCCTACAATGAGCAGTTCTTC. Translated, it gives CASSEFFVGSSYNEQFF.

The J gene is TRBJ1-1, the V gene TRBV2; no clear D. Germline V gives CDR1 SNHLY, CDR2 FYNNEI. The CDR3 runs to 11 residues. V was clipped by 7 bases and J by 5 bases, with 8 bases between them. In DNA form, the CDR3 reads TGTGCCAGCATGAGGGTTACTGAAGCTTTCTTT. Translated, it gives CASMRVTEAFF.